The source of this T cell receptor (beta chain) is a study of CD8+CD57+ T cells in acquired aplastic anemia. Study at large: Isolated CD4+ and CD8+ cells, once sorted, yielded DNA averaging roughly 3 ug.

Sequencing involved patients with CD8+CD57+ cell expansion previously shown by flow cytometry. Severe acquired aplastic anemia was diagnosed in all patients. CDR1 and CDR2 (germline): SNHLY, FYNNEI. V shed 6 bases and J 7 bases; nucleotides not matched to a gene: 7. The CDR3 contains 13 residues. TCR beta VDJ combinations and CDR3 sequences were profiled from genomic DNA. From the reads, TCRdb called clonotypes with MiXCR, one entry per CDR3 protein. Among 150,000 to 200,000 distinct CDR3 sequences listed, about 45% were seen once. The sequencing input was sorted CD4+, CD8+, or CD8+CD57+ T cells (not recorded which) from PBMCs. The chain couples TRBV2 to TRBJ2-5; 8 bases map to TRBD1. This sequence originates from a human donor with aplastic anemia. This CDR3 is CASRPQGGGTQYF. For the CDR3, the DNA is TGTGCCAGCAGACCACAGGGGGGTGGGACCCAGTACTTC.